These 8 T cell receptor beta chains originate from one sample sequenced in a study of shared clonotypes between healthy human individuals. The table came from immunoSEQ multiplex PCR; TCRdb's copy has only in-frame clones and leaves some out. The sample consists of a few million clones, approximately 90% of them appearing once. Sequenced input: naive CD4+ T cells sorted from blood. Subset here: CD45RA+ positively selected. These receptors were obtained from a man between 18 and 35 years old in good health.

The rearrangement uses TRBV19 and TRBJ2-3; tentative D call: TRBD2 (6 bases). Per the germline V gene, CDR1 is LNHDA and CDR2 is SQIVND (reference sequence). V was shortened by 6 bases and J by 6 bases, with 13 bases between the two germline ends. This CDR3 has 13 amino acids. The CDR3 DNA is TGTGCCAGTAGAAGCGGGTCGGGTGATACGCAGTATTTT. Its protein product is CASRSGSGDTQYF.

V gene TRBV30 combines with J gene TRBJ2-5; D possibly corresponds to TRBD2 (5 bases). V was pared by 2 bases and J by 2 bases, with 6 bases between. Per germline, CDR1 GTSNPN and CDR2 SVGIG (reference sequence). The CDR3 spans 12 residues. In DNA, the CDR3 is TGTGCCTGGAGTTCGGGACAAGAGACCCAGTACTTC. Translating gives CAWSSGQETQYF.

As for this clone: Other DNA sequences in this sample translate to the same CDR3. The chain carries TRBV5-1 and TRBJ2-7; 8 bases align to TRBD1. The CDR3 contains 15 residues. Germline V gene sequence: CDR1 SGHRS, CDR2 YFSETQ. V was pared by 4 bases and J by 1 base, with 7 bases of the junction left unmatched. Here the CDR3 reads CASSPRQGTSYEQYF. CDR3 in DNA: TGCGCCAGCAGCCCTAGACAGGGGACTTCCTACGAGCAGTACTTC.

The V call is TRBV5-1, the J call TRBJ2-3; 9 bases map to TRBD1. CDR3 length: 15 amino acids. Germline V lookup: CDR1 SGHRS, CDR2 YFSETQ. Losses at the gene ends were 4 bases for V and 3 bases for J; bases not matched to a gene: 6. The CDR3 reads CASSPRGQGTDTQYF. The CDR3 DNA reads TGCGCCAGCAGCCCGAGGGGACAGGGTACAGATACGCAGTATTTT.

Of note for this clone: Other DNA sequences in the same sample also yield this CDR3. The chain links TRBV5-4 to TRBJ1-2; D ambiguous. Trimming left V 4 bases short and J 2 bases short, with 9 bases between. This CDR3 spans 13 amino acids. Germline lookup yields CDR1 SGHNT and CDR2 YYREEE (reference sequence). The DNA of the CDR3 is TGTGCCAGCAGCCTCCCCGGCAACTATGGCTACACCTTC. Its translation: CASSLPGNYGYTF.

The chain couples TRBV2 to TRBJ1-5; D gene ambiguous. Trimming left V 1 base short and J 4 bases short, with 8 bases between. This CDR3 has 14 residues. Germline CDR1 reads SNHLY; CDR2 reads FYNNEI. Here the CDR3 reads CASSEEVGNQPQHF. The CDR3 region has the DNA TGTGCCAGCAGTGAAGAGGTGGGGAATCAGCCCCAGCATTTT.

V is TRBV6-5 and J is TRBJ2-7; unclear D gene. Trimming took 5 bases from V and 2 from J, leaving 13 bases between them. Germline-derived CDR1 and CDR2 are MNHEY and SVGAGI. The CDR3 is made up of 14 amino acids. CDR3 sequence (DNA): TGTGCCAGCAGTATTTCCAGGTTGGCCTACGAGCAGTACTTC. Its translation is CASSISRLAYEQYF.

This clone appeared a single time. The V gene is TRBV7-2, the J gene TRBJ2-7; 10 nucleotides line up with TRBD2. The CDR3 loop spans 16 amino acids. V was pared by 4 bases and J by 5 bases, with 11 bases of the junction left unmatched. The germline CDR1 and CDR2 sequences are SGHTA and FQGNSA. The CDR3 loop is CASSSRAGTSDHEQYF. The DNA for the CDR3 is TGTGCCAGCAGCTCCAGGGCCGGGACTAGCGATCACGAGCAGTACTTC. The whole variable domain, filled in from reference TRBV7-2 and TRBJ2-7, reads GAGVSQSPSNKVTEKGKDVELRCDPISGHTALYWYRQSLGQGLEFLIYFQGNSAPDKSGLPSDRFSAERTGGSVSTLTIQRTQQEDSAVYLCASSSRAGTSDHEQYFGPGTRLTVT.